A selection of T cell receptor beta chains follows, all from one sample in a study of T cells after yellow fever vaccination. TCRdb independently ran MiXCR on the 5' RACE reads; one entry per CDR3 protein. The table has around 340,000 distinct CDR3 sequences, 9.5% to 15% seen once. The material sequenced was CD4+ T cells sorted from PBMCs, taken 15 days after the yellow fever booster vaccination. These receptors originate from a man younger than 35 who received the YFV17D yellow fever vaccine. The CDR3 runs from the conserved cysteine through the conserved F or W.

J: TRBJ2-3
V: TRBV4-3
CDR3: CASAAGGTTDTQYF

J: TRBJ1-2
V: TRBV6-5
CDR3: CASSFRDRGNYGYTF

J: TRBJ2-5
V: TRBV6-5
CDR3: CASSYRRGPETQYF

J: TRBJ2-2
V: TRBV5-1
CDR3: CASSLRVPNTGELFF

J: TRBJ2-3
V: TRBV6-2/TRBV6-3
CDR3: CASSPGETDTQYF

J: TRBJ2-7
V: TRBV7-9
CDR3: CASSQRRDRSYEQYF

J: TRBJ2-5
V: TRBV4-3
CDR3: CASSPGTATYQETQYF

J: TRBJ2-1
V: TRBV7-9
CDR3: CASSPDNNEQFF

J: TRBJ1-3
V: TRBV7-8
CDR3: CASSFRGTTLSGNTIYF

J: TRBJ1-2
V: TRBV6-6
CDR3: CASRVTGASNYGYTF

J: TRBJ2-2
V: TRBV11-2
CDR3: CASRPGTSGGAGELFF

J: TRBJ2-2
V: TRBV23-1
CDR3: CASRRGSGGVANTGELFF

J: TRBJ2-3
V: TRBV20-1
CDR3: CSARRDRGTDTQYF

J: TRBJ2-3
V: TRBV10-3
CDR3: CAISAGSGSSTDTQYF

J: TRBJ1-5
V: TRBV4-3
CDR3: CASSQELVEPQHF

J: TRBJ2-1
V: TRBV7-2
CDR3: CASSLAVIGVGEQFF

J: TRBJ2-1
V: TRBV15
CDR3: CATSTTANEQFF

J: TRBJ1-2
V: TRBV4-3
CDR3: CASSQEPSGAYGYTF

J: TRBJ2-2
V: TRBV6-5
CDR3: CASTSGRMLFF

J: TRBJ2-3
V: TRBV5-1
CDR3: CASSLLSGGGVDTQYF

J: TRBJ1-2
V: TRBV7-2
CDR3: CASSPEAGGYTF

J: TRBJ1-4
V: TRBV4-1
CDR3: CASSRWKVSSAEKLFF

J: TRBJ2-1
V: TRBV5-1
CDR3: CASSLAGTGGDEQFF

J: TRBJ2-3
V: TRBV6-1
CDR3: CASSHERLADTQYF

J: TRBJ2-1
V: TRBV20-1
CDR3: CSARGRGRGKDEQFF

J: TRBJ2-5
V: TRBV5-1
CDR3: CASSLGTAAETQYF

J: TRBJ1-2
V: TRBV4-1
CDR3: CASSQDKGLSNYGYTF